Given below is one T cell receptor (beta chain) in context. Its specificity is not known. The data derive from a study of early T cells in non-severe SARS-CoV-2 infection. Turning to the study itself: Sequenced material consisted of bulk RNA (from unsorted whole blood), and chains were unpaired.

Overall study results and limits: Reliance on VDJdb matching favored anti-spike CD8 responses; private and CD4 specificities were missed.

Trimming removed 0 bases from V and 3 bases from J, with 4 bases in between. From germline, CDR1 is SGHRS and CDR2 YFSETQ. CDR3 length: 14 residues. Individual cDNA molecules were tagged with unique molecular identifiers. Each CDR3 protein gets one entry after TCRdb re-called the 5' RACE reads with MiXCR. The data hold tens of thousands of distinct CDR3 sequences, with approximately 15% observed a single time. This sequence was found in an adult who was a healthcare worker with PCR-confirmed SARS-CoV-2 infection or an uninfected control (not recorded which). Sample: whole blood. The chain combines TRBV5-1 with TRBJ2-6, with D uncertain. The CDR3 is CASSLAGGANVLTF. The DNA for the CDR3 is TGCGCCAGCAGCTTGGCCGGTGGGGCCAACGTCCTGACTTTC.